This paragraph reports one T cell receptor beta chain. The sample is drawn from a study of blood T cell repertoires in COVID-19. Study at large: Acute and convalescent COVID-19 specimens originated in the United States, Italy and Spain.

In the source study's methods: Reference gene primer amplification gave estimated nucleated cell counts. Data came from immunoSEQ multiplex PCR; TCRdb stores just in-frame clones and leaves some out. The V and J calls and clone size come from that table; D and trimming were worked out from the DNA. Of under 550,000 clones in the sample, 70% to 90% were seen once. Patients of the Seattle cohort, enrolled during active infection, were followed longitudinally. V was pared by 6 bases and J by 0 bases, with 7 bases of the junction left unmatched. The germline gives CDR1 MNHNY, CDR2 SVGAGI (reference sequence). There are 16 residues in the CDR3.

Sequenced sample: peripheral blood. The chain recombines TRBV6-6 with TRBJ1-1, with 10 bases fitting TRBD1. This clonotype was obtained from a man between 18 and 35 years old with COVID-19, enrolled during active disease. The CDR3 sequence: CASSRRTGGLNTEAFF. CDR3 nucleotide sequence: TGTGCCAGCAGCCGCCGGACAGGGGGTTTGAACACTGAAGCTTTCTTT.